The clone carrying this TCR beta chain was counted between two and nine times. Its cognate antigen is unknown. Germline V lookup: CDR1 SGHTA, CDR2 FQGTGA. This CDR3 region has 14 residues. V dropped 5 bases and J dropped 5 bases, with 15 bases sitting between them. TCRdb recomputed calls from the 5' RACE reads with MiXCR, one row per CDR3 protein. The sample has 450,000 to 650,000 distinct CDR3 sequences, about 20% seen once; the top ten hold approximately 8%. This record comes from a study of T-cell memory formation after mild COVID-19. Study-wide findings and caveats: The study found balanced CD4/CD8 in clones contracting day 15 to 85 and a CD4+ lean in later expanders. Clones from the second wave (peaking day 37) had unconfirmed SARS-CoV-2 specificity. Mainly CM and EM harbored the contracting CD4+ clones; mainly EMRA harbored the CD8+ ones.

The chain uses TRBV7-3 and TRBJ2-5; perhaps TRBD2 as D (5 bases). The sequence came from an adult woman who had mild COVID-19 (a few samples of this study predate the infection). Cell type and time point are not known. Material for sequencing was PBMCs or a T cell subset sorted from them (not recorded which). The CDR3 nucleotides read TGTGCCAGCAGCCCGGCCGGGAATTTGGAGACCCAGTACTTC. Translation: CASSPAGNLETQYF.